These 3 T cell receptor beta chains originate from one sample sequenced in a study of naive and memory T cell subsets. A UMI-containing oligonucleotide was joined by 3' ligation to the TCR cDNA template. The SP2 primer and nested alpha and beta constant region primers amplified ligated cDNA in four rounds. From the 5' RACE reads, TCRdb called clonotypes with MiXCR, one entry per CDR3 protein. Of tens of thousands of distinct CDR3 sequences listed, 7% to 8% are singletons. These receptors all come from a female donor in good health.

This clonotype was counted a few times. V and J are TRBV4-1 and TRBJ2-7; TRBD1 is a possible D gene (5 bases). The germline gives CDR1 MGHRA, CDR2 YSYEKL. V gave up 1 base and J gave up 5 bases, with 12 bases separating them. The length of the CDR3 is 14 residues. The CDR3 reads CASSQGWSGNEQYF. Written as DNA, the CDR3 is TGCGCCAGCAGCCAAGGGTGGTCAGGGAACGAGCAGTACTTC.

This clonotype was picked up a small number of times. The chain recombines TRBV13 with TRBJ2-7, with TRBD2 as a possible D gene (6 bases). Germline V CDR1 and CDR2: PRHDT, FYEKMQ (reference sequence). V lost 5 bases and J 5 bases, leaving 28 bases between the germline ends. The CDR3 contains 18 residues. CDR3 residues: CASSVLTYRDSITNEQYF. DNA for the CDR3: TGTGCCAGCAGCGTACTTACGTACCGGGACTCCATTACCAACGAGCAGTACTTC.

This clonotype was observed at least ten times. V gene TRBV7-2 combines with J gene TRBJ1-2, with TRBD1 as a possible D gene (5 bases). Looked up from germline, CDR1 is SGHTA and CDR2 is FQGNSA. Trimming removed 5 bases from V and 7 bases from J, with 17 bases in between. The CDR3 sequence is 14 residues long. The CDR3 loop is CASSKGRGSIGYTF. CDR3 in DNA: TGTGCCAGCAGCAAGGGACGGGGGTCGATTGGCTACACCTTC.